The next 17 T cell receptor beta chains were all read from a single sample in a study of blood T cell repertoires in COVID-19. TCRdb keeps only in-frame clones here, not all; method: immunoSEQ multiplex PCR. The sample carries 70,000 to 95,000 clones, 75% to 90% recorded once. Sequencing was carried out using peripheral blood. The source of these receptors is a man aged 50 or older with active COVID-19.

This clone was counted a single time. This chain uses TRBV24-1 with TRBJ2-1; 10 nucleotides match TRBD1. The trim removed 4 bases at V and 2 bases at J, leaving 4 bases unmatched. Germline values: CDR1 KGHDR, CDR2 SFDVKD. The CDR3 is 16 residues long. The CDR3 DNA is TGTGCCACCAGTGAGCGGGACAGGGGCGCCTACAATGAGCAGTTCTTC. Translation: CATSERDRGAYNEQFF.

The chain combines TRBV30 with TRBJ1-1, with 7 positions matching TRBD1. The CDR3 covers 14 residues. Germline assignment: CDR1 GTSNPN and CDR2 SVGIG (reference sequence). Trimming at V came to 2 bases and at J to 1 base, leaving 4 bases not matched to a gene. The CDR3 DNA follows: TGTGCCTGGAGTCCCAGGGGGAGGAACACTGAAGCTTTCTTT. It encodes CAWSPRGRNTEAFF.

V usage is TRBV29-1 and J usage is TRBJ2-1; D is perhaps TRBD1 (6 bases). V was cut by 6 bases and J by 3 bases, with 15 bases left in between. The CDR3 covers 14 residues. Germline V gives CDR1 SQVTM, CDR2 ANQGSEA. In nucleotides, the CDR3 is TGCAGCGTAGTACTACAGGGTATCTACAATGAGCAGTTCTTC. This encodes CSVVLQGIYNEQFF.

This chain connects TRBV28 to TRBJ2-1, with 13 bases fitting TRBD2. The germline V gene encodes CDR1 MDHEN and CDR2 SYDVKM. Trimming at V came to 9 bases and at J to 5 bases, leaving 7 bases not matched to a gene. The CDR3 runs to 15 residues. The CDR3 nucleotides are TGTGCCAGTAGAACGGGACTAGCGGGAAACAATGAGCAGTTCTTC. Translation gives CASRTGLAGNNEQFF.

J is TRBJ2-5 and V is TRBV4-2; unclear D gene. The V and J ends lost 4 bases and 5 bases respectively, with 11 bases between them. Germline V gene lookup returns CDR1 LGHNA and CDR2 YNFKEQ. The CDR3 covers 13 residues. The CDR3 spells CASSPSLRETQYF. The CDR3 nucleotides are TGTGCCAGCAGCCCCTCCCTACGGGAGACCCAGTACTTC.

The chain uses TRBV27 and TRBJ2-5; 7 bases are shared with TRBD1. This CDR3 comprises 14 residues. Germline V gene lookup returns CDR1 MNHEY and CDR2 SMNVEV (reference sequence). After removal of 6 bases from V and 5 bases from J, the junction contained 9 bases not matched to a gene. The CDR3 is CASRRYRGGETQYF. CDR3 bases: TGTGCCAGCAGGAGATACAGGGGCGGGGAGACCCAGTACTTC.

The chain combines TRBV15 with TRBJ2-7; a possible D gene is TRBD1 (5 bases). From germline, CDR1 is LNHNV and CDR2 YYDKDF (reference sequence). V lost 0 bases to trimming and J lost 4 bases, with 7 bases between them. This CDR3 contains 13 residues. The CDR3 bases are TGTGCCACCAGCAGAGATAGGGGATACGAGCAGTACTTC. It encodes CATSRDRGYEQYF.

This clone appeared a few times. The V call is TRBV7-3, the J call TRBJ1-6; 9 bases fit TRBD1. The CDR3 covers 16 residues. The V gene end was trimmed by 3 bases and the J gene end by 0 bases; junction bases not matched to a gene: 0. Germline loops: CDR1 SGHTA, CDR2 FQGTGA. For the CDR3, the DNA is TGTGCCAGCAGCTTGACAGGGGGCTCCTATAATTCACCCCTCCACTTT. Translated: CASSLTGGSYNSPLHF.

J is TRBJ2-7 and V is TRBV7-9, with a possible D match to TRBD1 (7 bases). The germline V and J ends were trimmed by 1 base and 12 bases, with 19 bases remaining between them. Germline V gives CDR1 SEHNR, CDR2 FQNEAQ (reference sequence). The CDR3 is 14 amino acids. This chain's CDR3 is CASSLDTGAPRGYF. CDR3 coding DNA: TGTGCCAGCAGCTTAGATACAGGGGCCCCGCGGGGGTACTTC. The variable domain in full, with the rest retrieved from reference TRBV7-9 and TRBJ2-7, is DTGVSQNPRHKITKRGQNVTFRCDPISEHNRLYWYRQTLGQGPEFLTYFQNEAQLEKSRLLSDRFSAERPKGSFSTLEIQRTEQGDSAMYLCASSLDTGAPRGYFGPGTRLTVT.

The V and J genes are TRBV5-1 and TRBJ2-5; D possibly corresponds to TRBD2 (5 bases). V was pared by 1 base and J by 5 bases, with 15 bases between. Germline V lookup: CDR1 SGHRS, CDR2 YFSETQ. This CDR3 region has 15 residues. The chain's CDR3 is CASSLYGSLGETQYF. The DNA of the CDR3 is TGCGCCAGCAGCTTGTACGGGTCACTAGGGGAGACCCAGTACTTC.

This CDR3 reads CASSSGTGVLEQYF. The CDR3 region has the DNA TGTGCCAGTAGTTCAGGGACAGGGGTCCTCGAGCAGTACTTC. The V call is TRBV19, the J call TRBJ2-7; TRBD1 agrees at 10 bases. Unmatched junction bases numbered 7, after V lost 5 bases and J lost 6 bases. Germline V gene data show CDR1 as LNHDA and CDR2 as SQIVND (reference sequence). The CDR3 covers 14 residues.

The rearrangement joins TRBV10-3 to TRBJ2-4, with TRBD2 matching over 9 bases. After removal of 3 bases from V and 6 bases from J, the junction contained 3 bases not matched to a gene. Germline-derived CDR1 and CDR2 are ENHRY and SYGVKD. The CDR3 has 14 residues. CDR3 DNA sequence: TGTGCCATCAGTGATCCAGCGGGAGGAAACATTCAGTACTTC. Residues: CAISDPAGGNIQYF.

The rearrangement links TRBV9 to TRBJ2-7, with D perhaps matching TRBD2 (7 bases). This CDR3 is built from 15 residues. Germline CDR1 SGDLS, CDR2 YYNGEE. The V and J ends lost 0 bases and 1 base respectively, with 11 bases between them. The chain's CDR3 is CASSVGRGGSYEQYF. The CDR3 coding sequence is TGTGCCAGCAGCGTAGGTAGGGGGGGTTCCTACGAGCAGTACTTC.

The chain couples TRBV27 to TRBJ2-2; TRBD2 matches at 12 bases. Trimming took 5 bases from V and 3 from J; bases not matched to a gene: 4. Germline V lookup: CDR1 MNHEY, CDR2 SMNVEV (reference sequence). This CDR3 has 16 residues. CDR3 DNA sequence: TGTGCCAGCAGTAGACTAGCGGGAGATCACACCGGGGAGCTGTTTTTT. Its translation: CASSRLAGDHTGELFF.

V gene TRBV5-1 combines with J gene TRBJ2-3; TRBD1 might be the D (6 bases). Trimming took off 2 bases at V and 5 bases at J, with 15 bases between the two ends. The CDR3 totals 15 residues. In germline, CDR1 is SGHRS, CDR2 YFSETQ. Here the CDR3 reads CASSLIGSTGDTQYF. Here the CDR3 DNA reads TGCGCCAGCAGCTTAATCGGGTCGACAGGAGATACGCAGTATTTT.

The chain couples TRBV20-1 to TRBJ2-3, with D perhaps TRBD1 (5 bases). Germline CDR1 DFQATT, CDR2 SNEGSKA (reference sequence). This CDR3 is built from 11 residues. CDR3 nucleotide sequence: TGCAGCCCAGGGCCTGAGCCCACGCAGTATTTT. Translation: CSPGPEPTQYF.

This clone was recorded a few times. The chain recombines TRBV4-1 with TRBJ1-2; D is unresolved. V was trimmed by 1 base and J by 5 bases, leaving 11 bases between them. The CDR3 loop spans 14 amino acids. Germline values: CDR1 MGHRA, CDR2 YSYEKL. CDR3 region: CASSQGGFRYGYTF. The DNA of the CDR3 is TGCGCCAGCAGCCAAGGAGGTTTCCGTTATGGCTACACCTTC.